These 27 T cell receptor delta chains came from one sample sequenced in a study of Vδ1+ human thymocytes (dated by TCRdb to the late 2010s). No antigen has been identified for these receptors. The investigation overall reported the following: The thymic TRG and TRD repertoires appeared highly polyclonal, with Gaussian CDR3 length distributions, in contrast to the oligoclonal repertoires of peripheral blood.

For sequencing, an Illumina MiSeq was employed. RNA extraction was carried out with the RNeasy mini kit, and reverse transcription was then done using Superscript III. To generate the CDR3 amplicons, a multiplex PCR was run using pooled V-gene forward primers together with a constant-region reverse primer that carried Illumina adaptor overhangs. Identical DNA sequences were merged into single rows after TCRdb reprocessed the public reads with CATT. Across this sample there are about 58,000 delta-chain clones, with roughly 15% seen only once. The top ten hold about 0.38% of the sample. Material for sequencing was Vdelta1+ gamma-delta thymocytes from the thymus. The cell subset or site label, as the study defines it: FACS-sorted CD3+ TCRalphabeta- TCRVdelta1+ TCRVdelta2- thymocytes. The receptors shown here come from a girl in the first two years of life who had congenital heart surgery.

This clone has more than one count but fewer than ten. The chain carries TRDV1 and TRDJ1, with 7 bases identical to TRDD3. The germline V gene has CDR1 TSWWSYY and CDR2 QGS. The J segment lost 0 bases and the V segment lost 1 base, leaving 14 bases of the junction unmatched. The CDR3 consists of 19 residues. The CDR3 here is CALGEQWGDYRTHTDKLIF. For the CDR3, the DNA is TGTGCTCTTGGGGAACAATGGGGGGATTACCGAACACACACCGATAAACTCATCTTT.

The rearrangement joins TRDV1 to TRDJ1; perhaps TRDD3 as D (5 bases). Germline CDR1 reads TSWWSYY; CDR2 reads QGS. The germline V and J ends were trimmed by 4 bases and 5 bases, with 23 bases remaining between them. The CDR3 contains 17 residues. CDR3 in amino acids: CALGVLLAAHGGDKLIF. The CDR3 nucleotides are TGTGCTCTTGGGGTCCTTTTGGCGGCCCACGGGGGGGATAAACTCATCTTT.

The chain combines TRDV1 with TRDJ1, with 8 bases aligning to TRDD2. This CDR3 is 21 amino acids long. Germline values: CDR1 TSWWSYY, CDR2 QGS. The junction had 32 bases not matched to a gene; V was cut back by 4 bases and J by 10 bases. CDR3 residues: CALGGPAFLYTALAGLGALIF. The CDR3 DNA reads TGTGCTCTTGGGGGACCTGCCTTCCTATACACCGCCCTAGCTGGGTTGGGGGCACTCATCTTT.

This clone was counted a few times. The chain recombines TRDV1 with TRDJ1; D is ambiguous. Germline V gives CDR1 TSWWSYY, CDR2 QGS. Trimming took 5 bases from V and 7 from J, leaving 20 bases between them. The CDR3 has 15 amino acids. This chain's CDR3 is CALGPPLGPTLKLIF. The CDR3 DNA sequence: TGTGCTCTTGGGCCCCCGCTCGGGCCCACTCTTAAACTCATCTTT.

This chain uses TRDV1 with TRDJ1, with TRDD3 identical over 8 bases. Trimming at V came to 8 bases and at J to 0 bases, leaving 8 bases not matched to a gene. The CDR3 has 15 residues. Germline V CDR1 and CDR2: TSWWSYY, QGS. The CDR3 nucleotides read TGTGCTCTTTCCGGTACTGGGGGGTACACCGATAAACTCATCTTT. Its translation is CALSGTGGYTDKLIF.

The table lists this clone with a few counts. This chain uses TRDV1 with TRDJ1; TRDD3 matches 12 bases. Germline CDR1 and CDR2: TSWWSYY and QGS. CDR3 length equals 27 residues. The V and J ends lost 3 bases and 0 bases, in that order; junction bases with no gene match: 35. CDR3 residues: CALGEASYKGRTGGYPYSQLYTDKLIF. Written as DNA, the CDR3 is TGTGCTCTTGGGGAGGCTTCCTACAAGGGACGAACTGGGGGATACCCCTACTCCCAATTGTACACCGATAAACTCATCTTT.

A word on this clone: A much larger clone differs by one base, so this may be a read error. This sample includes further DNA sequences coding for the same CDR3. The chain links TRAV29/DV5 to TRDJ1, with TRDD3 identical over 9 bases. Germline V gene sequence: CDR1 NSMFDY, CDR2 ISSIKDK. The CDR3 is 19 residues long. The CDR3 region has the DNA TGTGCCGCAAGCGCCGAGTTATGTTCGGGGATACGTGGACCCCGTAGACTCATCTTT. Protein: CAASAELCSGIRGPRRLIF.

This clone was seen only a few times. The V call is TRDV1, the J call TRDJ1; D gene ambiguous. Trimming removed 1 base from V and 0 bases from J, with 12 bases in between. CDR1 is TSWWSYY and CDR2 is QGS in the germline V gene. The CDR3 has 16 residues. Written as DNA, the CDR3 is TGTGCTCTTGGGGAACCCCGTCCCCGATACACCGATAAACTCATCTTT. Protein sequence: CALGEPRPRYTDKLIF.

This chain joins TRDV1 and TRDJ1; no firm D call. Germline CDR1 and CDR2: TSWWSYY and QGS. This CDR3 has 14 residues. V lost 2 bases and J lost 8, with 15 bases in between. The chain's CDR3 is CALGEGDLTSKLIF. CDR3 bases: TGTGCTCTTGGGGAAGGCGACCTTACCTCGAAACTCATCTTT.

This clone was observed a handful of times. The gene calls are TRDV3 and TRDJ1, with 9 bases matching TRDD3. Per the germline V gene, CDR1 is TVYSNPD and CDR2 is GDNSRS (reference sequence). CDR3 length: 18 amino acids. The CDR3 DNA reads as TGTGCTCCCGCCTTCTATGAGGTCTGGGGGATCTACACCGATAAACTCATCTTT. This encodes CAPAFYEVWGIYTDKLIF.

The chain recombines TRDV1 with TRDJ1; TRDD3 matches 9 bases. CDR1 and CDR2 from the germline V gene are TSWWSYY and QGS. This CDR3 is 19 amino acids long. J gave up 2 bases and V 4 bases, and 17 bases lay outside the gene matches. CDR3 DNA: TGTGCTCTTGGGGGGACTGGGGGGATACTAATACGTTGGACCGATAAACTCATCTTT. This translates into CALGGTGGILIRWTDKLIF.

This clone was observed a few times. The sample holds other DNA sequences that translate to the same CDR3. The gene calls are TRDV1 and TRDJ1, with no clear D. Trimming stripped 1 base from V and 11 bases from J, with 14 bases between. This CDR3 is built from 13 residues. Germline CDR1 TSWWSYY, CDR2 QGS. This CDR3 reads CALGERSILTLIF. The CDR3, as DNA: TGTGCTCTTGGGGAACGCTCAATCCTCACCCTCATCTTT.

This chain joins TRDV1 and TRDJ1, with TRDD3 identical over 12 bases. The CDR3 length is 16 residues. From germline, CDR1 is TSWWSYY and CDR2 QGS. J lost 2 bases, V lost 3 bases, and 4 bases had no gene match. The CDR3 DNA follows: TGTGCTCTTGGGGACGCTCTGGGGGATACGACCGATAAACTCATCTTT. Protein product: CALGDALGDTTDKLIF.

A few counts support this clone. At one end, the junction sequence differs from germline, possibly due to a read error. The chain has TRDV1 and TRDJ1; 7 positions match TRDD3. This CDR3 region has 23 residues. CDR1 is TSWWSYY, CDR2 QGS, per germline. CDR3 amino acids: CALGELGDPAGGYVETYTDKLIF. CDR3 nucleotide sequence: TGTGCTCTTGGGGAACTAGGGGACCCAGCTGGGGGGTACGTCGAGACGTACACCGATAAACTAATCTTT.

The chain combines TRDV1 with TRDJ1, with 7 nucleotides matching TRDD3. Germline values: CDR1 TSWWSYY, CDR2 QGS. The CDR3 contains 18 residues. The V gene end was trimmed by 2 bases and the J gene end by 0 bases; junction bases not matched to a gene: 12. In nucleotides, the CDR3 is TGTGCTCTTGGGGAATGGCTGGGGGCCTTACTCTACACCGATAAACTCATCTTT. Amino acid sequence: CALGEWLGALLYTDKLIF.

The chain uses TRDV1 and TRDJ1, with 12 bases fitting TRDD3. The CDR3 is 18 residues long. V shed 3 bases, J shed 3 bases, and the junction held 11 bases outside the gene matches. In germline, CDR1 is TSWWSYY, CDR2 QGS. The CDR3 here is CALGEWPSSGGYADKLIF. The CDR3 coding sequence is TGTGCTCTTGGGGAGTGGCCTTCCTCTGGGGGATACGCCGATAAACTCATCTTT.

The V gene is TRDV1, the J gene TRDJ1, with D perhaps TRDD3 (5 bases). Germline CDR1 and CDR2: TSWWSYY and QGS. V was pared by 4 bases and J by 0 bases, with 21 bases between. The CDR3 totals 18 residues. CDR3 sequence (DNA): TGTGCTCTTGGGGCATCTCCCCTGGGTGGGGACTACACCGATAAACTCATCTTT. Translating gives CALGASPLGGDYTDKLIF.

There are a few counts of this clone. V gene TRDV1 combines with J gene TRDJ1; possible D gene TRDD2, 5 bases. With 3 bases removed from V and 0 bases from J, the gap between germline ends came to 20 bases. Germline assignment: CDR1 TSWWSYY and CDR2 QGS. The CDR3 length is 18 residues. CDR3 sequence: CALGDTHYPYCNTDKLIF. The DNA of the CDR3 is TGTGCTCTTGGGGACACACATTACCCCTACTGTAACACCGATAAACTCATCTTT.

As for this clone: Other nucleotide sequences from this sample produce the same CDR3. V usage is TRDV1 and J usage is TRDJ1; 8 positions agree with TRDD3. The ends lost 3 bases at V and 0 bases at J; junction bases unmatched: 18. Germline V gene data show CDR1 as TSWWSYY and CDR2 as QGS. The CDR3 extends over 20 amino acids. The CDR3 DNA is TGTGCTCTTGGGGACTCCCTTCCGCTACTGGGGGGAACGTACACCGATAAACTCATCTTT. Amino acids: CALGDSLPLLGGTYTDKLIF.

The genes are TRDV1 and TRDJ1, with 12 nucleotides matching TRDD3. The V segment lost 3 bases and the J segment 5 bases; nucleotides outside the gene matches: 16. Germline assignment: CDR1 TSWWSYY and CDR2 QGS. The CDR3 is made up of 19 amino acids. CDR3 coding DNA: TGTGCTCTTGGGGATCCTCTACTCATCTGGGGGATACGGTGGGATAAACTCATCTTT. Encoded protein: CALGDPLLIWGIRWDKLIF.

This clone occurred a few times. The rearrangement uses TRDV1 and TRDJ1; 11 bases agree with TRDD3. The CDR3 is 22 amino acids. Germline CDR1 and CDR2: TSWWSYY and QGS. V shed 0 bases, J shed 3 bases, and the junction held 21 bases outside the gene matches. The CDR3 sequence: CALGELTFILLWGIRGPDKLIF. The CDR3, as DNA: TGTGCTCTTGGGGAACTCACCTTCATACTACTATGGGGGATACGCGGGCCCGATAAACTCATCTTT.

A few counts support this clone. This sequence joins TRDV1 and TRDJ1; 10 bases are shared with TRDD3. V was clipped by 0 bases and J by 1 base; unmatched bases: 20. Germline CDR1 TSWWSYY, CDR2 QGS. The CDR3 runs to 22 residues. CDR3 DNA: TGTGCTCTTGGGGAACTTCTCACCCCCGAGTCCTGGGGGATATTCAGCACCGATAAACTCATCTTT. It is translated as CALGELLTPESWGIFSTDKLIF.

This chain uses TRDV2 with TRDJ1, with TRDD3 identical over 10 bases. The CDR3 is 16 amino acids. Losses at the gene ends were 9 bases for V and 3 bases for J; bases not matched to a gene: 15. The V gene's germline CDR1 is GEAIGNYY and CDR2 EKD. CDR3 sequence: CAGLLGDRVGSDKLIF. The CDR3, as DNA: TGTGCCGGACTACTGGGGGATCGGGTTGGGTCCGATAAACTCATCTTT.

This chain links TRDV1 with TRDJ1; D is undetermined. Germline V lookup: CDR1 TSWWSYY, CDR2 QGS. This CDR3 region has 22 residues. Trimming removed 4 bases at V and 0 bases at J, with 33 bases between. In DNA, the CDR3 is TGTGCTCTTGGGGGCAATTCCCCCAAGGGTGGGAGGGAGCTCCTGTACACCGATAAACTCATCTTT. Translated: CALGGNSPKGGRELLYTDKLIF.

This clone was recorded a few times. The chain employs TRDV1 and TRDJ1; tentative D call: TRDD3 (6 bases). The germline V gene has CDR1 TSWWSYY and CDR2 QGS. CDR3 length: 22 residues. The V and J ends lost 7 bases and 0 bases respectively, with 36 bases between them. CDR3 residues: CALVAGLDTRGPHGTHTDKLIF. CDR3 bases: TGTGCTCTTGTAGCTGGGCTGGATACTAGGGGGCCCCATGGGACTCACACCGATAAACTCATCTTT.

The rearrangement joins TRDV1 to TRDJ1; 9 bases line up with TRDD3. The CDR3 is made up of 22 amino acids. Trimming at V came to 2 bases and at J to 2 bases, leaving 24 bases not matched to a gene. CDR1 is TSWWSYY and CDR2 is QGS in the germline V gene. CDR3 nucleotide sequence: TGTGCTCTTGGGGAAAGGGTTCTTCCCCACTCCGGGGGATACTTCTGGACCGATAAACTCATCTTT. It is translated as CALGERVLPHSGGYFWTDKLIF.

This chain links TRDV1 with TRDJ1; tentative D call: TRDD3 (6 bases). The germline V gene has CDR1 TSWWSYY and CDR2 QGS. The CDR3 spans 22 residues. V was trimmed by 2 bases and J by 7 bases, leaving 38 bases between them. The CDR3 DNA reads TGTGCTCTTGGGGAAGGCACGTCCCCGGGTAGGTATGGGGGCCCCCCCATCCTTAAACTCATCTTT. Encoded protein: CALGEGTSPGRYGGPPILKLIF.